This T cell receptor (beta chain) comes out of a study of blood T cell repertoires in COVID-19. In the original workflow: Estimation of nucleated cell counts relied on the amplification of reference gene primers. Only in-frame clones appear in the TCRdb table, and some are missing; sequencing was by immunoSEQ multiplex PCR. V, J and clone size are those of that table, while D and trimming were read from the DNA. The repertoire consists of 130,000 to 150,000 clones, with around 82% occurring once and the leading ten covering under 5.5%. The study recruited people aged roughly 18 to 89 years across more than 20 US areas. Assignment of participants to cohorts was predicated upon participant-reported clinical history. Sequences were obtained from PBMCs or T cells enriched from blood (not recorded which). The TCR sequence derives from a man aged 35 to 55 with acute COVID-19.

The CDR3 bases are TGTGCCAGCAGCCCCGCGCAGGGGGGCACCGGGGAGCTGTTTTTT. It specifies CASSPAQGGTGELFF. J is TRBJ2-2 and V is TRBV7-8; D might be TRBD1 (7 bases). Germline CDR1 is SGHVS and CDR2 is FQNEAQ. The CDR3 totals 15 residues. With 5 bases removed from V and 4 bases from J, the gap between germline ends came to 14 bases. The variable domain in full, with the rest retrieved from reference TRBV7-8 and TRBJ2-2, is GAGVSQSPRYKVAKRGQDVALRCDPISGHVSLFWYQQALGQGPEFLTYFQNEAQLDKSGLPSDRFFAERPEGSVSTLKIQRTQQEDSAVYLCASSPAQGGTGELFFGEGSRLTVL.